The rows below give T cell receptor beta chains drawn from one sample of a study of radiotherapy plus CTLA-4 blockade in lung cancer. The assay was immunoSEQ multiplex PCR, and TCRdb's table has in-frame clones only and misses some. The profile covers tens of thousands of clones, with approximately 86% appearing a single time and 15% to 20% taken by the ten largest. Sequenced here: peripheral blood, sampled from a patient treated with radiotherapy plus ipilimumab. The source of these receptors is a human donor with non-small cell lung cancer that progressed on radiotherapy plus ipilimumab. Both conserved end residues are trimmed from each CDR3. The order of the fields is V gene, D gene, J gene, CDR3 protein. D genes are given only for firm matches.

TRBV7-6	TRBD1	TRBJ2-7	ASSLGGRGLEQY
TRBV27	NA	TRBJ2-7	ASSDSGYEQY
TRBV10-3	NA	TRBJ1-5	AITSGKDQPQH
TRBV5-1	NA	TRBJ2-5	ASNSQGLVETQY
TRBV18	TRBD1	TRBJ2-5	ASSRQGKETQY
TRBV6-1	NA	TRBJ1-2	ASSDWGNGYT
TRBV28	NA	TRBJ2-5	ASTSRETQY
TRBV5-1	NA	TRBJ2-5	ASSLAGATQY
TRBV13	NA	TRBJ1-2	ASSLPGSYGYT
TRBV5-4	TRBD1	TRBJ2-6	ASTKQGAGANVLT
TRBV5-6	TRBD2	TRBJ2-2	ASRLAGRPGELF
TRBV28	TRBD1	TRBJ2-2	ASRTGGAIGELF
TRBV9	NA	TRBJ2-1	ASSVDPGRISYNEQF
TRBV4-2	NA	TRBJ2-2	ASVAGTGELF
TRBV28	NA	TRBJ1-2	ASSPTGHYGYT
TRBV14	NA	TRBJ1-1	ASSQAITAGYTEAF
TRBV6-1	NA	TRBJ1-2	ASSEVGSYGYT
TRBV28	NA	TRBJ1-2	ASRLQGSGYT
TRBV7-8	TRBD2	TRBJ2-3	ASSWGPSGDTDTQY
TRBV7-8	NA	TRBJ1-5	ASSLNGAFTYQPQH
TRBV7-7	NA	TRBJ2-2	ASSLLADTGELF
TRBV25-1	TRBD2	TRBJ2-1	ASSGMGLGSSYNEQF
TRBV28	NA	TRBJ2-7	ASIRSPYEQY
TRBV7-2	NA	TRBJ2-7	ASSFSYEQY
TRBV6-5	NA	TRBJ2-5	ASSYSPSFPETQY
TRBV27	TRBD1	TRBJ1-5	ASRRTGTINQPQH
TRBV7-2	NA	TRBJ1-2	ASSLGGLAYGYT
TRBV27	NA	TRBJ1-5	ASSWGNGNQPQH
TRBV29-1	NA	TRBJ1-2	SVEGGNYRGYT
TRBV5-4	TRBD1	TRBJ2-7	ASSSGQKPYEQY
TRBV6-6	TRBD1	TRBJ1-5	ASRAQGRGQPQH
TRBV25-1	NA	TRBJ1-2	ASSTPGDYGYT
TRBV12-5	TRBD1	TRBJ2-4	ASGLGEGAAKNIQY
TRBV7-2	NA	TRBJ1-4	ASSLEAVGTTNEKLF
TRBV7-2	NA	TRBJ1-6	ASSLGSNSPLH
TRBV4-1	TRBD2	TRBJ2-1	ASSQGTSSYNEQF
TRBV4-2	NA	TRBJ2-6	ASSQARAGANVLT
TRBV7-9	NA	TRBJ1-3	ASSEEGGGRSGNTIY
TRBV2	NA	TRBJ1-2	ASSDGGTYGYT
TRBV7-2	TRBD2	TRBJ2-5	ASSFGGYQETQY
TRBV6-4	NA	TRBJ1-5	ASSRDMGGNQPQH
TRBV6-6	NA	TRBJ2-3	ASSYVGESTDTQY
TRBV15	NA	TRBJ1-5	ATSRDEGGWEAQH
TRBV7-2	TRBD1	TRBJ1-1	ASSPRTGGTEAF
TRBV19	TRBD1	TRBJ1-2	ASRDRGRGDGYT